The 8 T cell receptor beta chains below all came from one sample that was sequenced in a study of cytomegalovirus exposure and HLA in healthy donors. Primers for the PCR totalled 60 Vbeta and 13 Jbeta. Profiled with immunoSEQ multiplex PCR; TCRdb holds only in-frame clones, not every one. The sample includes 90,000 to 130,000 clones, around three quarters of them seen just once. The specimen sequenced was PBMCs. The receptors were gathered from a woman aged 30 to 39 in good health and CMV-seronegative.

This chain connects TRBV5-6 to TRBJ2-3; a possible D gene is TRBD2 (5 bases). CDR1 and CDR2 (germline): SGHDT, YYEEEE. V lost 0 bases, J lost 4 bases, and 9 bases lay in between. This CDR3 contains 14 residues. In nucleotides, the CDR3 is TGTGCCAGCAGCTTGGGGCAGCGGTCAGATACGCAGTATTTT. It yields the protein CASSLGQRSDTQYF.

The chain uses TRBV25-1 and TRBJ2-1, with TRBD2 matching 12 bases. Germline V gene lookup returns CDR1 MGHDK and CDR2 SYGVNS. The J segment lost 9 bases and the V segment lost 2 bases, leaving 8 bases of the junction unmatched. The CDR3 runs 16 residues. CDR3 DNA sequence: TGTGCCAGCAGTGAAAGGCTACTAGCGGGAGGTGTTGAGCAGTTCTTC. Its translation is CASSERLLAGGVEQFF.

This chain joins TRBV29-1 and TRBJ1-1; D is ambiguous. V was trimmed by 4 bases and J by 3 bases, leaving 3 bases between them. Germline loops: CDR1 SQVTM, CDR2 ANQGSEA. This CDR3 spans 10 amino acids. The CDR3 DNA follows: TGCAGCGTTGTCGACACTGAAGCTTTCTTT. This encodes CSVVDTEAFF.

V gene TRBV7-8 combines with J gene TRBJ1-2, with D possibly matching TRBD1 (5 bases). CDR3 length equals 15 residues. CDR1 and CDR2 (germline): SGHVS, FQNEAQ. Trimming took off 5 bases at V and 3 bases at J, with 16 bases between the two ends. The CDR3: CASSIGHPEDYGYTF. The CDR3 DNA sequence: TGTGCCAGCAGCATTGGACACCCCGAGGACTATGGCTACACCTTC. Filled out from reference TRBV7-8 and TRBJ1-2, the complete variable domain reads GAGVSQSPRYKVAKRGQDVALRCDPISGHVSLFWYQQALGQGPEFLTYFQNEAQLDKSGLPSDRFFAERPEGSVSTLKIQRTQQEDSAVYLCASSIGHPEDYGYTFGSGTRLTVV.

The V and J genes are TRBV4-1 and TRBJ2-1, with 7 bases matching TRBD2. V lost 0 bases to trimming and J lost 10 bases; unmatched junction nucleotides: 9. This CDR3 is built from 15 residues. Germline loops: CDR1 MGHRA, CDR2 YSYEKL. CDR3 region: CASSQDRTSTGEQFF. The CDR3, as DNA: TGCGCCAGCAGCCAAGACCGGACTAGTACGGGGGAGCAGTTCTTC.

V and J are TRBV29-1 and TRBJ2-7; the D gene is possibly TRBD2 (5 bases). Between the trimmed V and J ends, which lost 0 bases and 0 bases, there was a span of 6 bases. Germline V lookup: CDR1 SQVTM, CDR2 ANQGSEA. The CDR3 contains 13 residues. Here the CDR3 reads CSVEDTSSYEQYF. CDR3 nucleotides: TGCAGCGTTGAAGACACTAGCTCCTACGAGCAGTACTTC.

The chain links TRBV6-5 to TRBJ1-3; D perhaps matches TRBD1 (6 bases). The length of the CDR3 is 16 residues. The V gene lost 0 bases and the J gene lost 0 bases, with 9 bases spanning the gap. Germline loops: CDR1 MNHEY, CDR2 SVGAGI. The DNA of the CDR3 is TGTGCCAGCAGTTACTCGAGGGGGTTCTCTGGAAACACCATATATTTT. It translates to CASSYSRGFSGNTIYF.

The V gene is TRBV7-9, the J gene TRBJ1-2; D is uncertain. V was cut by 0 bases and J by 2 bases, with 10 bases left in between. Germline lookup yields CDR1 SEHNR and CDR2 FQNEAQ (reference sequence). The CDR3 sequence is 15 residues long. In nucleotides, the CDR3 is TGTGCCAGCAGCTTAGCGATAGCGGAAAACTATGGCTACACCTTC. Translating it yields CASSLAIAENYGYTF. The variable domain in full, with the rest retrieved from reference TRBV7-9 and TRBJ1-2, is DTGVSQNPRHKITKRGQNVTFRCDPISEHNRLYWYRQTLGQGPEFLTYFQNEAQLEKSRLLSDRFSAERPKGSFSTLEIQRTEQGDSAMYLCASSLAIAENYGYTFGSGTRLTVV.